The 14 T cell receptor beta chains listed next were all sequenced from one sample in a study of chemoradiotherapy in HPV16-positive cancers. The assay was immunoSEQ multiplex PCR, and TCRdb's table has in-frame clones only and misses some. The sample holds fewer than 40,000 clones, roughly 78% seen once. Sequencing used blood, obtained from a patient who underwent chemoradiotherapy. All receptors come from a human donor with HPV-associated anogenital cancer.

This chain uses TRBV6-5 with TRBJ2-7, with D possibly TRBD2 on 5 matching bases. The CDR3 covers 15 residues. Germline lookup yields CDR1 MNHEY and CDR2 SVGAGI. The V and J ends lost 0 bases and 1 base respectively, with 10 bases between them. CDR3 nucleotide sequence: TGTGCCAGCAGTTACTCACCGGGGTCATCCTACGAGCAGTACTTC. Its translation: CASSYSPGSSYEQYF.

The rearrangement links TRBV7-7 to TRBJ2-7, with 9 bases that match TRBD1. In germline, CDR1 is SSHAT, CDR2 FNYEAQ (reference sequence). J was trimmed by 3 bases and V by 5 bases; bases with no gene match: 2. The CDR3 covers 13 residues. This CDR3 is CASSPGQGYEQYF. The CDR3 coding sequence is TGTGCCAGCAGCCCGGGACAGGGCTACGAGCAGTACTTC.

In this sample, this clone turned up once. This sequence joins TRBV2 and TRBJ1-2; 7 positions agree with TRBD1. With V trimmed by 6 bases and J by 4 bases, 5 bases remained unmatched. The CDR3 runs 13 residues. Germline assignment: CDR1 SNHLY and CDR2 FYNNEI. The CDR3 region has the DNA TGTGCCAGCAGGGGGGACAGCCCCTATGGCTACACCTTC. Protein sequence: CASRGDSPYGYTF.

This chain joins TRBV6-5 and TRBJ1-1; a weak D match, TRBD1 (5 bases). CDR3 length equals 14 residues. Per germline, CDR1 MNHEY and CDR2 SVGAGI. Trimming removed 6 bases from V and 5 bases from J, with 16 bases in between. CDR3 in DNA: TGTGCCAGCAGAACAACAGGACCCAGAACTGAAGCTTTCTTT. Amino acid sequence: CASRTTGPRTEAFF.

The chain employs TRBV19 and TRBJ1-3; TRBD1 is a possible D gene (5 bases). From germline, CDR1 is LNHDA and CDR2 SQIVND (reference sequence). CDR3 length: 15 amino acids. V lost 7 bases, J lost 0 bases, and 13 bases lay in between. CDR3: CASIDSPFSGNTIYF. DNA of the CDR3: TGTGCCAGTATCGACAGTCCTTTCTCTGGAAACACCATATATTTT.

The CDR3 protein is CASSEARIWGDNTEAFF. The CDR3 DNA follows: TGTGCCAGCAGTGAAGCGCGTATCTGGGGTGACAACACTGAAGCTTTCTTT. The J gene is TRBJ1-1, the V gene TRBV2, with D unresolved. Trimming left V 0 bases short and J 2 bases short, with 16 bases between. This CDR3 spans 17 amino acids. Germline loops: CDR1 SNHLY, CDR2 FYNNEI.

This clone has more than one count but fewer than ten. This chain connects TRBV7-9 to TRBJ1-6; 7 bases line up with TRBD1. CDR1 is SEHNR and CDR2 is FQNEAQ in the germline V gene (reference sequence). Trimming cost V 1 base and J 7 bases; bases outside gene matches: 7. This CDR3 has 16 residues. CDR3 nucleotide sequence: TGTGCCAGCAGCTTAGACGGGGGACAGAGAAATTCACCCCTCCACTTT. Its translation: CASSLDGGQRNSPLHF.

This chain uses TRBV6-1 with TRBJ2-7; tentative D call: TRBD2 (5 bases). Germline V gene sequence: CDR1 MNHNS, CDR2 SASEGT. V was cut by 1 base and J by 3 bases, with 10 bases left in between. The length of the CDR3 is 14 residues. The CDR3: CASSEGGLVYEQYF. As DNA, the CDR3 is TGTGCCAGCAGTGAAGGAGGGTTGGTCTACGAGCAGTACTTC.

This clone came up once. This chain joins TRBV5-8 and TRBJ1-5; D is unclear. This CDR3 comprises 16 residues. With 0 bases removed from V and 5 bases from J, the gap between germline ends came to 15 bases. Germline assignment: CDR1 SGHTS and CDR2 YDEGEE. The CDR3: CASSLGTYGQDQPQHF. CDR3 DNA sequence: TGTGCCAGCAGCTTGGGGACCTACGGGCAGGATCAGCCCCAGCATTTT.

The chain is built from TRBV19 and TRBJ2-7, with 9 bases lining up with TRBD1. Germline CDR1 and CDR2: LNHDA and SQIVND (reference sequence). V shed 7 bases, J shed 5 bases, and the junction held 18 bases outside the gene matches. The length of the CDR3 is 17 residues. The CDR3 region has the DNA TGTGCCAGTATCTTCCGGGACAGGGTTTGTGGCCGAGACGAGCAGTACTTC. It is translated as CASIFRDRVCGRDEQYF. Complete variable domain (other parts from reference TRBV19 and TRBJ2-7): DGGITQSPKYLFRKEGQNVTLSCEQNLNHDAMYWYRQDPGQGLRLIYYSQIVNDFQKGDIAEGYSVSREKKESFPLTVTSAQKNPTAFYLCASIFRDRVCGRDEQYFGPGTRLTVT.

The chain carries TRBV13 and TRBJ2-7; the D gene could be TRBD1 or TRBD2 (5 bases each). The germline CDR1 and CDR2 sequences are PRHDT and FYEKMQ (reference sequence). V was pared by 2 bases and J by 0 bases, with 11 bases between. The CDR3 length is 15 residues. The CDR3 DNA sequence: TGTGCCAGCAGCTTACGGGACGTCTACTCCTACGAGCAGTACTTC. Protein: CASSLRDVYSYEQYF.

This rearrangement joins TRBV10-3 to TRBJ2-7; 9 bases align to TRBD2. Germline-derived CDR1 and CDR2 are ENHRY and SYGVKD. The trim removed 0 bases at V and 1 base at J, leaving 10 bases unmatched. This CDR3 contains 18 residues. The CDR3 bases are TGTGCCATCAGTGAGTCCTGGGGGCCTAGCGGGGCATCCTACGAGCAGTACTTC. It codes for CAISESWGPSGASYEQYF.

V usage is TRBV13 and J usage is TRBJ2-7; TRBD2 is a possible D gene (6 bases). The ends were cut back, 3 bases at V and 6 bases at J, with 9 bases in the middle. CDR1 is PRHDT and CDR2 is FYEKMQ in the germline V gene (reference sequence). The CDR3 has 12 amino acids. CDR3 in amino acids: CASSFGAGEQYF. Written as DNA, the CDR3 is TGTGCCAGCAGCTTTGGAGCGGGCGAGCAGTACTTC.

The V gene is TRBV19, the J gene TRBJ1-4, with a possible D match to TRBD1 (5 bases). CDR1 is LNHDA and CDR2 is SQIVND in the germline V gene (reference sequence). Trimming removed 6 bases at V and 8 bases at J, with 19 bases between. This CDR3 comprises 15 residues. The CDR3 reads CASSPSPGGREKLFF. The CDR3 bases are TGTGCCAGTAGCCCAAGTCCGGGGGGACGGGAAAAACTGTTTTTT.